These T cell receptor beta chains were read from a single sample in a study of blood T cell repertoires in COVID-19. Measured with immunoSEQ multiplex PCR; TCRdb has only the in-frame clones, and not every one. This repertoire shows around 140,000 clones, 84% found once; its top ten account for more than 40%. Sequenced material: peripheral blood. These receptors were collected from a human donor in a cohort sampled during active COVID-19. The CDR3 runs from the conserved cysteine through the conserved F or W. The D gene is left open where the match is weak. Clone size is stated in some rows and not others, as once, few, many or a class when expanded.

>NA|NA|TRBV27|TRBJ2-7
TGTGCCAGCAGTTTATCACGCGGTAATATCTACGAGCAGTACTTC
CASSLSRGNIYEQYF
>TRBD2|NA|TRBV2|TRBJ2-2
TGTGCCAGCAGTGAAGTAGCGGGATCGGCCGGGGAGCTGTTTTTT
CASSEVAGSAGELFF
>TRBD1|NA|TRBV10-3|TRBJ2-7
TGTGCCATCAGTGGGGTGGGACAGGGAGACGACGAGCAGTACTTC
CAISGVGQGDDEQYF
>NA|NA|TRBV14|TRBJ2-5
TGTGCCAGCAGCCTGAGAGGTCGGGCCCAGTACTTC
CASSLRGRAQYF
>NA|NA|TRBV19|TRBJ1-3
TGTGCCGTTAGCACAACCTCTGGAAACACCATATATTTT
CAVSTTSGNTIYF
>NA|NA|TRBV21-1|TRBJ1-1
TGTGCCAGCAGCATTGGGTGGGGGGGTGTCGTCGGCACTGAAGCTTTCTTT
CASSIGWGGVVGTEAFF
>TRBD2|NA|TRBV11-3|TRBJ2-1
TGTGCCAGCAGCTGGAATCCGGGACTAGCCGCGGATGAGCAGTTCTTC
CASSWNPGLAADEQFF
>TRBD2|once|TRBV4-3|TRBJ2-5
TGCGCCAGCAGCCAAGGAGTAGCTAGCGGAGAGACCCAGTACTTC
CASSQGVASGETQYF
>TRBD1|few|TRBV5-6|TRBJ1-5
TGTGCCAGCAGCTCGGGGACAGATACATTCCAGCCCCAGCATTTT
CASSSGTDTFQPQHF
>NA|NA|TRBV7-9|TRBJ1-4
TGTGCCAGCAGAAACACCTCAACTAATGAAAAACTGTTTTTT
CASRNTSTNEKLFF
>NA|few|TRBV12-3/TRBV12-4|TRBJ2-1
TGTGCCAGCAGTCGAGGAAATGAGCAGTTCTTC
CASSRGNEQFF
>NA|NA|TRBV11-2|TRBJ2-4
TGTGCCAGCAGCGCACCGGGTTCTGAAAACATTCAGTACTTC
CASSAPGSENIQYF
>TRBD1|NA|TRBV19|TRBJ2-7
TGTGCCAGTACGGGACAGGGGGCCGACGAGCAGTACTTC
CASTGQGADEQYF
>NA|NA|TRBV7-9|TRBJ2-5
TGTGCCAGCAGCCGGACGGTGCGGAGGTACCAAGAGACCCAGTACTTC
CASSRTVRRYQETQYF
>NA|NA|TRBV6-6|TRBJ1-5
TGTGCCAGCAGTTACGGAGGTAGCAATCAGCCCCAGCATTTT
CASSYGGSNQPQHF
>NA|NA|TRBV7-2|TRBJ2-1
TGTGCCAGCAGCTTAGCGGGGCTAGATTACAATGAGCAGTTCTTC
CASSLAGLDYNEQFF
>NA|NA|TRBV9|TRBJ2-1
TGTGCCAGCAGCGTAGCTGGGGCAGGGGCTAACAATGAGCAGTTCTTC
CASSVAGAGANNEQFF
>TRBD1|NA|TRBV3-1/TRBV3-2|TRBJ2-3
TGTGCCAGCAGCTTCGACAGGGTCGCTTCAGATACGCAGTATTTT
CASSFDRVASDTQYF
>NA|NA|TRBV30|TRBJ1-5
TGTGCCTGGAGGCGTGGGGGGGCAGGCAATCAGCCCCAGCATTTT
CAWRRGGAGNQPQHF
>TRBD1|NA|TRBV7-2|TRBJ1-2
TGTGCCAGCAGCCGACAGGGGCCCTACGGCTACACCTTC
CASSRQGPYGYTF
>TRBD1|NA|TRBV6-1|TRBJ2-7
TGTGCCAGCAGAGGACAGGGGAGCTCCTACGAGCAGTACTTC
CASRGQGSSYEQYF
>TRBD1|NA|TRBV5-4|TRBJ1-1
TGTGCCAGCAGCCGACAGGGGGGGGGCACTGAAGCTTTCTTT
CASSRQGGGTEAFF
>NA|NA|TRBV2|TRBJ1-6
TGTGCCAGCAGTGTTACTCCGAATTCACCCCTCCACTTT
CASSVTPNSPLHF
>TRBD2|NA|TRBV7-3|TRBJ2-1
TGTGCCAGCAGCTTAACAAAAGCGGGAGAGCCCGATGAGCAGTTCTTC
CASSLTKAGEPDEQFF
>TRBD1|NA|TRBV18|TRBJ2-1
TGTGCCAGCTCACCTGCAGGGGGACCCAATGAGCAGTTCTTC
CASSPAGGPNEQFF
>NA|NA|TRBV5-1|TRBJ2-4
TGCGCCAGCAGCTTGGACAGGTCAAAAAACATTCAGTACTTC
CASSLDRSKNIQYF
>TRBD1|many|TRBV12-5|TRBJ2-1
TGTGCTAGTGGGACAGGGGGCTCCTACAATGAGCAGTTCTTC
CASGTGGSYNEQFF
>TRBD2|NA|TRBV6-5|TRBJ2-3
TGTGCCAGCGGCCGACTAGCGGGGGGCACAGATACGCAGTATTTT
CASGRLAGGTDTQYF
>NA|NA|TRBV24-1|TRBJ2-3
TGTGCCACCAGTGATGCCTCAGCGTCCACAGATACGCAGTATTTT
CATSDASASTDTQYF
>NA|NA|TRBV7-2|TRBJ2-7
TGTGCCAGCAGCTTAGGACGGGGGAGCTCCTACGAGCAGTACTTC
CASSLGRGSSYEQYF
>NA|NA|TRBV7-2|TRBJ2-3
TGTGCCAGCAGCTTCCTAGGGGCTACGCAGTATTTT
CASSFLGATQYF
>NA|NA|TRBV5-4|TRBJ1-1
TGTGCCAGCAGCTTAGTCCGGGGCACTGAAGCTTTCTTT
CASSLVRGTEAFF
>NA|once|TRBV10-3|TRBJ2-3
TGTGCCATCAGTGAGTCAGCAGGGAGCACAGATACGCAGTATTTT
CAISESAGSTDTQYF
>TRBD1|once|TRBV13|TRBJ1-2
TGTGCCAGCACCTTCCTGAGCCAGGGGGCGGACTATGGCTACACCTTC
CASTFLSQGADYGYTF
>TRBD1|NA|TRBV18|TRBJ2-1
TGTGCCAGCTCACCAAAGGCAGGGGGTCAATCCTACAATGAGCAGTTCTTC
CASSPKAGGQSYNEQFF
>NA|once|TRBV12-5|TRBJ1-3
TGTGCTAGTGGTTTGGGGAGCTCAGGAAACACCATATATTTT
CASGLGSSGNTIYF
>TRBD1|NA|TRBV6-2/TRBV6-3|TRBJ1-1
TGTGCCAGCAGTTACGAAGGGACAGGGAACACTGAAGCTTTCTTT
CASSYEGTGNTEAFF